This T cell receptor (beta chain) is drawn from a study of blood T cell repertoires in COVID-19. Study context: Acute and convalescent COVID-19 specimens originated in the United States, Italy and Spain.

The V and J ends lost 7 bases and 3 bases respectively, with 15 bases between them. The germline CDR1 and CDR2 sequences are SNHLY and FYNNEI. CDR3 size: 14 residues. In the original workflow: Scientists estimated how many nucleated cells there were by amplifying reference gene primers. Data came from immunoSEQ multiplex PCR; TCRdb stores just in-frame clones and leaves some out. V and J calls and clone size follow that table, whereas D and trimming were derived from the DNA. The sample includes tens of thousands of clones, 87% seen only once; the top ten take over 12%. Sequencing input: peripheral blood. The rearrangement uses TRBV2 and TRBJ1-1, with a tentative D call TRBD1 (5 bases). The sequence derives from a male donor with acute or convalescent COVID-19. The chain's CDR3 is CASIRGGAHTEAFF. The CDR3 DNA sequence: TGTGCCAGCATCCGGGGAGGGGCCCACACTGAAGCTTTCTTT.